This T cell receptor (beta chain) comes out of a study of shared clonotypes between healthy human individuals. The CDR3 has 16 amino acids. V was shortened by 9 bases and J by 0 bases, with 15 bases between the two germline ends. Germline loops: CDR1 PRHDT, CDR2 FYEKMQ (reference sequence). Clones were sequenced by immunoSEQ multiplex PCR, and TCRdb holds only the in-frame ones, with some missing. The sample gives fewer than 3 million clones, 85% to 95% of which show up once; more than 0.35% is in the top ten. A note on this clone: Its antigen is as yet unknown.

Findings and caveats of the study: The represented genetic and exposure-history diversity was limited by the small number of donors. Estimated clonotype richness was generally higher in naive than memory subsets.

This chain uses TRBV13 with TRBJ2-6; no definite D call. The material sequenced was naive CD4+ T cells from PBMCs. Subset noted: CD45RA+ positively selected. This TCR was sampled from a young man in good health. Some clones in this sample may be carry-over from other donors' samples. The DNA of the CDR3 is TGTGCCAGTACCCCTCGCCCCCTCTCTGGGGCCAACGTCCTGACTTTC. Its protein product is CASTPRPLSGANVLTF.